This T cell receptor (beta chain) originates from a study of immune cell composition in non-small cell lung cancer. Study overall: Histologic subtype was mainly adenocarcinoma or squamous cell carcinoma.

Study results and caveats: Adenocarcinomas with higher top tumour-associated clone frequency had more reactive TILs.

Sequencing used immunoSEQ multiplex PCR; TCRdb keeps in-frame clones, though not all of them. Here the sample spans some 5,000 clones, around three quarters being singletons. Remarks on this clone: Its specificity is not known.

The trim removed 7 bases at V and 3 bases at J, leaving 0 bases unmatched. Germline V gene data show CDR1 as LNHDA and CDR2 as SQIVND (reference sequence). The CDR3 runs 11 residues. The source is a human donor with non-small cell lung cancer. The sequenced sample consisted of lung tumor tissue. The chain has TRBV19 and TRBJ2-7; 7 nucleotides agree with TRBD1. This chain's CDR3 is CASTGGYEQYF. For the CDR3, the DNA is TGTGCCAGTACAGGGGGCTACGAGCAGTACTTC.